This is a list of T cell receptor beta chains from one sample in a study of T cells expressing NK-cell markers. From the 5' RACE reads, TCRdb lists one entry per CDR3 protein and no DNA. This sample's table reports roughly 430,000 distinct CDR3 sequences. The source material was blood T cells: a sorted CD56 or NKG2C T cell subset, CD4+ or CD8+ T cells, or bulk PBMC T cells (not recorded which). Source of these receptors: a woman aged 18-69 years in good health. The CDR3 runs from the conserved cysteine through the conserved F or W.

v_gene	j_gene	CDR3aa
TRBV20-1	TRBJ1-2	CSASRGQGYGYTF
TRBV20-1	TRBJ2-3	CSARTGGADTQYF
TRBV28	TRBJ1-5	CASREDSPIWYF
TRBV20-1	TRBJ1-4	CSAKEGIEKLFF
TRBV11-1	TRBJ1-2	CASRAAVGQTDETNYGYTF
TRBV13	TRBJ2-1	CASSLGVGGGTYNEQFF
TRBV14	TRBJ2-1	CASSRKPGTYEQFF
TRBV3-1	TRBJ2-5	CASSQVSGTSQETQYF
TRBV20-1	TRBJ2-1	CSARVTSGRMGSYNEQFF
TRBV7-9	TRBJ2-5	CASSYQRERETQYF
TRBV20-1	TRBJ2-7	CSASGEFLTYEQYF
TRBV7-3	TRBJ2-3	CASSQQGATDTQYF
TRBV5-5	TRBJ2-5	CASSFHPGLAEETQYF
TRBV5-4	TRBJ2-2	CASSLGAQGAATGELFF
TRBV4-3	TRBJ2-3	CASSQDTAGDTQYF
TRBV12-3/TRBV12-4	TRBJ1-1	CASSLVNIEAFF
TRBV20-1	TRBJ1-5	CSAPDSFNQPQHF
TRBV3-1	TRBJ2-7	CASSLQRGSYEQYF
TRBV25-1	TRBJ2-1	CPLAGAPKTYNEQFF
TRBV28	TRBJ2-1	CASTNRLDGEQFF
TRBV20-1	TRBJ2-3	CSARGTIQPTQYF
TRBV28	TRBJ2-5	CASSLYGTVSKETQYF
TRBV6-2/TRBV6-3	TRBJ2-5	CASSFQSGEETQYF
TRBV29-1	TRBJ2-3	CSVEAASGGFDTQYF
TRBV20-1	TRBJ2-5	CSARQGKETQYF
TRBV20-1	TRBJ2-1	CSAGGIGTSFEQFF
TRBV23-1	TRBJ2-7	CASSVEGNPYEQYF
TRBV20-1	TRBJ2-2	CSAMTSGTGELFF
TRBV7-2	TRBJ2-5	CASSLVSMGETQYF
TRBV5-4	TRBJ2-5	CASSLGDPETQYF
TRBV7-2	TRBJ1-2	CASSPGQNTNYGYTF